This entry is about one T cell receptor (beta chain). Its specific antigen is unknown. One base away there is no much larger clone; base qualities are not given. TCRbeta CDR3 regions were amplified from genomic DNA using the immunoSEQ Assay, a bias-controlled multiplex PCR. The authors' pipeline ran thus. Nucleated cell counts per sample were estimated from amplification of reference gene primers within the assay. To quantify the absolute abundance of each unique TCRbeta CDR3 rearrangement, sequence reads were collapsed and filtered. For each sample, productive Simpson clonality was calculated by taking the square root of Simpson's diversity index across productive rearrangements. TCRdb re-hosts the immuneACCESS table, in-frame sequences only. Its copies lack some clones; in the studies checked, an unresolved V gene accounts for under half of them, and the cause for the rest is not known. That table gives V, J and clone size, and the DNA gave D and trimming. Present in this sample are approximately 150,000 clones, around 85% of which were seen just once. Jointly, the top ten make up over 4.5% of the sample.

CDR1 and CDR2 are read off the germline V gene (reference sequence) as SEHNR and FQNEAQ. Its CDR3 holds 14 amino acids, cysteine through phenylalanine. Just CDR3 DNA is preserved here, 42 bases in frame from base 1. V is pruned by 0 bases and J by 5 bases, leaving 2 bases of the junction without a gene match. Each collaborating institution followed its own protocols to collect whole blood in K2EDTA tubes. For TCRbeta analysis, collaborators shipped samples in one of three forms: frozen whole blood, isolated PBMCs, or DNA extracted from either of those sample types. The data are from a study of blood T cell repertoires in COVID-19 (dated by TCRdb to the early 2020s). A note on the overall study: Samples from collaborators originated in the United States, Italy and Spain and spanned both the acute and convalescent phases of COVID-19. The material from the prospective study consisted of cDNA or gDNA derived from T cells, B-cell-depleted T cells, or PBMCs. The dataset comprised deeply sampled blood TCRbeta repertoires from subjects exposed to, actively infected with, or recovered from COVID-19. A freely available public database, intended as a resource for researchers studying the immune response to SARS-CoV-2, is where the repertoires were released. Samples came from the ongoing ImmuneRACE study (first 160 participants) plus 1,254 subjects from 6 global collaborators. A de-identified subject ID, COVID-19 status, age in years and sex were almost always included in the sample metadata. Where available, HLA class I and class II types were taken from metadata supplied by the sample provider and were not determined by assay-based typing.

The paper as a whole reports these results and caveats: How much clinical and demographic metadata was included differed by source and by participant, and the metadata was provided uncurated.

The V and J segments used are TRBV7-9 and TRBJ2-3, with 7 bases aligning to TRBD2. The sequenced sample was peripheral blood. This clonotype was obtained from a human donor in a cohort sampled during active COVID-19. For the CDR3, the sequence is CASSLAGGQDTQYF. The DNA is TGTGCCAGCAGCTTAGCGGGAGGGCAAGATACGCAGTATTTT. Full variable domain (CDR3 extended with the reference TRBV7-9 and TRBJ2-3 proteins): DTGVSQNPRHKITKRGQNVTFRCDPISEHNRLYWYRQTLGQGPEFLTYFQNEAQLEKSRLLSDRFSAERPKGSFSTLEIQRTEQGDSAMYLCASSLAGGQDTQYFGPGTRLTVL.